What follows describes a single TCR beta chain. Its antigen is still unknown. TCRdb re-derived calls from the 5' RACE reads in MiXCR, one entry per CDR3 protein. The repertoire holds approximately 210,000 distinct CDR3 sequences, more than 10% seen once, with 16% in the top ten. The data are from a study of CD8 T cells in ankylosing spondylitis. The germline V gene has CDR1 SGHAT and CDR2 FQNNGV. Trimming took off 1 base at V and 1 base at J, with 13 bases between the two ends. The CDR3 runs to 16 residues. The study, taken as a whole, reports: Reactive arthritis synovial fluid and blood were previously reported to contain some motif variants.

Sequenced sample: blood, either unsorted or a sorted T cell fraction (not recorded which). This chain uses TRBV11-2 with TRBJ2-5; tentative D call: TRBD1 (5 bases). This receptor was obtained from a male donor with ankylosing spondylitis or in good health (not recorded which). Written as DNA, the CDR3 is TGTGCCAGCAGCTTAGGGCTCTGGCAGGGCCAAGAGACCCAGTACTTC. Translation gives CASSLGLWQGQETQYF. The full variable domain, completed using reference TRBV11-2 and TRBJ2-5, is EAGVAQSPRYKIIEKRQSVAFWCNPISGHATLYWYQQILGQGPKLLIQFQNNGVVDDSQLPKDRFSAERLKGVDSTLKIQPAKLEDSAVYLCASSLGLWQGQETQYFGPGTRLLVL.